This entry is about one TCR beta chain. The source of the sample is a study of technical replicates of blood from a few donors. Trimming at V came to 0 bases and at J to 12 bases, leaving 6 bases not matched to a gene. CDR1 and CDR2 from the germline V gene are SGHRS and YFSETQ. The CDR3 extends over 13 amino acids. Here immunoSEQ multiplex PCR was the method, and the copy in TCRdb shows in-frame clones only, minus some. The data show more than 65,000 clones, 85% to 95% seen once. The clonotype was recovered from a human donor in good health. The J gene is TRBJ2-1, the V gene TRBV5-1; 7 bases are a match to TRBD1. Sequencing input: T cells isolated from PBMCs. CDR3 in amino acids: CASSLEKQGRQFF. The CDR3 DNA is TGCGCCAGCAGCTTGGAGAAACAGGGGCGGCAGTTCTTC. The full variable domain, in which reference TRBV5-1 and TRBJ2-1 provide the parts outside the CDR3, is KAGVTQTPRYLIKTRGQQVTLSCSPISGHRSVSWYQQTPGQGLQFLFEYFSETQRNKGNFPGRFSGRQFSNSRSEMNVSTLELGDSALYLCASSLEKQGRQFFGPGTRLTVL.